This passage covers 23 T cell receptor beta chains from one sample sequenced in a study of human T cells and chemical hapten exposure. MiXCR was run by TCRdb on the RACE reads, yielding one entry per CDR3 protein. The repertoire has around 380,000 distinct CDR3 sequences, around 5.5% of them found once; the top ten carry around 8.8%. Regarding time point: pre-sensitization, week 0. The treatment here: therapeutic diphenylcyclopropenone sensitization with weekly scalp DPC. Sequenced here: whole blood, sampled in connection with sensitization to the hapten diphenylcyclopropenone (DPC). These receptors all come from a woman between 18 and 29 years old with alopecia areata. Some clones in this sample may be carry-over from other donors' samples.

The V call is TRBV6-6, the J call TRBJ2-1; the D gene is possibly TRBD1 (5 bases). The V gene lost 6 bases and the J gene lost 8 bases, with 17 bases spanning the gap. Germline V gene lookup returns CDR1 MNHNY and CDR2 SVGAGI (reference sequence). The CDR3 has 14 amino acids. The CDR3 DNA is TGTGCCAGCAGCCCGACAGAAAAAGCATATGAGCAGTTCTTC. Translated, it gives CASSPTEKAYEQFF.

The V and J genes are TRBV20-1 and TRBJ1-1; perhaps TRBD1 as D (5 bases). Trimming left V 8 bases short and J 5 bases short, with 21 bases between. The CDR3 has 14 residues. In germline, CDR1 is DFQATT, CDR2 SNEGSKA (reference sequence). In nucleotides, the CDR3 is TGCAGTTTCTGGCAGGGCCTACGGAGGACTGAAGCTTTCTTT. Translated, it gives CSFWQGLRRTEAFF.

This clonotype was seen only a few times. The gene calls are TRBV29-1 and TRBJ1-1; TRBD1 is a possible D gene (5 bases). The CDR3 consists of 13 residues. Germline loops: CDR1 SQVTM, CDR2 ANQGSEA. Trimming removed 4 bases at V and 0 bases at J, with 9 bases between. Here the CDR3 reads CSVVWGMNTEAFF. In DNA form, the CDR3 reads TGCAGCGTTGTCTGGGGGATGAACACTGAAGCTTTCTTT.

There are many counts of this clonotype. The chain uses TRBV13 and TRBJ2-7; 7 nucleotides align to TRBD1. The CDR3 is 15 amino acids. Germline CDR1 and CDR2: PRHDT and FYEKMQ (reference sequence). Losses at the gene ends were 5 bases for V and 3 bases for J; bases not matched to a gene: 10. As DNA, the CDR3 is TGTGCCAGCAGCCAGAGACCGGGACAGAACTACGAGCAGTACTTC. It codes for CASSQRPGQNYEQYF.

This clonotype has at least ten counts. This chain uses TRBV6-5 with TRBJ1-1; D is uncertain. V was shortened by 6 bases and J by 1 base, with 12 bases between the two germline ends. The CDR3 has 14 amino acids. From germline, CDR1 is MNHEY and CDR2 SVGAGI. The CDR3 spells CASRTDTRNTEAFF. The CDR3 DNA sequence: TGTGCCAGCAGAACTGATACAAGGAACACTGAAGCTTTCTTT.

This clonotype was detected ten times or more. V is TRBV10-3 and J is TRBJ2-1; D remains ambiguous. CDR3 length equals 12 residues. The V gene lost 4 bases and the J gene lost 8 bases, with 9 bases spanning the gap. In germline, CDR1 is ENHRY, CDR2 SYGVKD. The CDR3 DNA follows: TGTGCCATCAGTGCCGTAGCCGATGAGCAGTTCTTC. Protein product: CAISAVADEQFF.

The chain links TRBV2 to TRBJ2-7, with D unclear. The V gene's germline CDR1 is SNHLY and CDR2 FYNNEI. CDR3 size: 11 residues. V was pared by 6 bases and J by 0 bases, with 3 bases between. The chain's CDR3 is CASRASYEQYF. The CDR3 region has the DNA TGTGCCAGCAGAGCCTCCTACGAGCAGTACTTC.

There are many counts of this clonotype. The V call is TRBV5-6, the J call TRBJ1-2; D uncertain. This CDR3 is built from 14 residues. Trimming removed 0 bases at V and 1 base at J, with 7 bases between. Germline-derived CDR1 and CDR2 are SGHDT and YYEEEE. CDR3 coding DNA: TGTGCCAGCAGCTTGGGGGCAGATAACTATGGCTACACCTTC. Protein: CASSLGADNYGYTF.

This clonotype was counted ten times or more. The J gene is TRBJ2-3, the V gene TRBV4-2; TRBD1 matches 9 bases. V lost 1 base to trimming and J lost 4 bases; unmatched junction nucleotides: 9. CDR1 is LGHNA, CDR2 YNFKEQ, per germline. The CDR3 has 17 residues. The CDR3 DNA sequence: TGTGCCAGCAGCCAAGTTTGGGACAGGGAGTTCGCAGATACGCAGTATTTT. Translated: CASSQVWDREFADTQYF.

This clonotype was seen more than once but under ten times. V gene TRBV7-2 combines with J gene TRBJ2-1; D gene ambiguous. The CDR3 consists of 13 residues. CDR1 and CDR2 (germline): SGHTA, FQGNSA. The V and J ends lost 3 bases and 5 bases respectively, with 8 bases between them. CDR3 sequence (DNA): TGTGCCAGCAGCTTCTCTAGAAACAATGAGCAGTTCTTC. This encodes CASSFSRNNEQFF.

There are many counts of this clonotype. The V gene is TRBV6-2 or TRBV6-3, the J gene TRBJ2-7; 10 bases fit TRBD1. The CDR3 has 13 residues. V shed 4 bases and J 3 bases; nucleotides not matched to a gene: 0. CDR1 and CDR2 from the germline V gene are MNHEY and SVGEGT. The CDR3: CASSWTGGYEQYF. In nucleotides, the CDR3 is TGTGCCAGCAGTTGGACAGGGGGCTACGAGCAGTACTTC.

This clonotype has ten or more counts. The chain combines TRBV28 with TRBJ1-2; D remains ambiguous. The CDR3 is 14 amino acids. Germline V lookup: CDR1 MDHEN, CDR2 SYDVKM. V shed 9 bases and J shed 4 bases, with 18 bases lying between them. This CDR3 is CASSSGDGTYGYTF. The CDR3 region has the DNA TGTGCCAGTTCCTCTGGGGATGGTACCTATGGCTACACCTTC.

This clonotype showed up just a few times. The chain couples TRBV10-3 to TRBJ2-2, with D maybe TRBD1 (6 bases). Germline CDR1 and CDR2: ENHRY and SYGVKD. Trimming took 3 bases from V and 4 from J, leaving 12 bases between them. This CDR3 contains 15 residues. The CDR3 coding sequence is TGTGCCATCAGTGACCCTAGGGGGAGCACCGGGGAGCTGTTTTTT. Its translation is CAISDPRGSTGELFF.

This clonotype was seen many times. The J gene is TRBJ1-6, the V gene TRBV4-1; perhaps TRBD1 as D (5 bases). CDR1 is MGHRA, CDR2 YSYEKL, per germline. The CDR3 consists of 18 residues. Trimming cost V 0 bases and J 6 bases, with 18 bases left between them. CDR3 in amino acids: CASSQDRADLGVNSPLHF. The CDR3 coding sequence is TGCGCCAGCAGCCAAGATCGGGCGGACTTAGGGGTTAATTCACCCCTCCACTTT.

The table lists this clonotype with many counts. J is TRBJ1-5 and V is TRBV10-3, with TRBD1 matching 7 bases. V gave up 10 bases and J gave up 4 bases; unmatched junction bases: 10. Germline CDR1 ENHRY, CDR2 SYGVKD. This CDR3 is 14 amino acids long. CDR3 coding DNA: TGTGCCACCAGACCGGGACAGCAAAATCAGCCCCAGCATTTT. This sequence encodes CATRPGQQNQPQHF.

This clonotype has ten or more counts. The CDR3 is CASSEDADTQYF. The CDR3, as DNA: TGTGCCAGCAGTGAAGACGCAGATACGCAGTATTTT. V is TRBV2 and J is TRBJ2-3; D unresolved. The CDR3 loop spans 12 amino acids. V shed 1 base and J shed 4 bases, with 3 bases lying between them. CDR1 and CDR2 (germline): SNHLY, FYNNEI.

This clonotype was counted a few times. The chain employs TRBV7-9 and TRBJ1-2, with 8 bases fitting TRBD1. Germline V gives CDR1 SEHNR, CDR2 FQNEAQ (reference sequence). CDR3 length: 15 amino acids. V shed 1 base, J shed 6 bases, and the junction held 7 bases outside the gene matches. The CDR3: CASSLGAGGGDGYTF. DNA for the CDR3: TGTGCCAGCAGCTTAGGCGCAGGGGGCGGCGATGGCTACACCTTC.

CDR3 amino acids: CATSDTGTMNEQFF. CDR3 DNA sequence: TGTGCCACCAGTGATACCGGGACGATGAATGAGCAGTTCTTC. V gene TRBV24-1 combines with J gene TRBJ2-1; TRBD1 or TRBD2 may be the D gene (5 bases each). The germline V gene encodes CDR1 KGHDR and CDR2 SFDVKD. Trimming left V 3 bases short and J 7 bases short, with 12 bases between. The CDR3 sequence is 14 residues long.

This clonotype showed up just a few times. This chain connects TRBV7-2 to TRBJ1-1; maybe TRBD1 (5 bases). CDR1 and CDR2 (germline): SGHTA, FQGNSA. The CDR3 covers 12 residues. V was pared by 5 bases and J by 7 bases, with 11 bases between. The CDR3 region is CASSQPGLEAFF. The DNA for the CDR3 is TGTGCCAGCAGCCAACCGGGGCTTGAAGCTTTCTTT.

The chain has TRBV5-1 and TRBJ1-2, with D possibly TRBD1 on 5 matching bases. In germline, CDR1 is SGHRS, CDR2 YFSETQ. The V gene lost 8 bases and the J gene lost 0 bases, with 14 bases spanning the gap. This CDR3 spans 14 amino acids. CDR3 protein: CASSHRTPNYGYTF. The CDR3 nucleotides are TGCGCCAGTTCGCACAGGACCCCTAACTATGGCTACACCTTC.

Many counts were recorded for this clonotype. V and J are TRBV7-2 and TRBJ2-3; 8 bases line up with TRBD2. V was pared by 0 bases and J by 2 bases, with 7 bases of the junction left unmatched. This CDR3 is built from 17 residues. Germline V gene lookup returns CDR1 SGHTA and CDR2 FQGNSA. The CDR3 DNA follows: TGTGCCAGCAGCTTAGCGGCGGGGGGTGTGTCCACAGATACGCAGTATTTT. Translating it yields CASSLAAGGVSTDTQYF.

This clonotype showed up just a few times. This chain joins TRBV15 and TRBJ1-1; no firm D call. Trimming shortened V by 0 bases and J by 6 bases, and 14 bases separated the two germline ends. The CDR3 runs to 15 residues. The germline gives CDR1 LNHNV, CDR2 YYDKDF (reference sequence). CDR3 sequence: CATSRDQIKVAEAFF. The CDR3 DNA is TGTGCCACCAGCAGAGATCAGATCAAAGTAGCTGAAGCTTTCTTT.

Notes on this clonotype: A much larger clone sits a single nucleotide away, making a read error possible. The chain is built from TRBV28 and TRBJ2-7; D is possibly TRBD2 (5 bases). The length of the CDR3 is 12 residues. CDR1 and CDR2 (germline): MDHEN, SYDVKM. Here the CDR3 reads CANSLRGAEQYF. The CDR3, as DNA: TGTGCCAACAGTTTACGGGGTGCCGAGCAGTACTTC. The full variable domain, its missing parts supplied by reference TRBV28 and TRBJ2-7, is DVKVTQSSRYLVKRTGEKVFLECVQDMDHENMFWYRQDPGLGLRLIYFSYDVKMKEKGDIPEGYSVSREKKERFSLILESASTNQTSMYLCANSLRGAEQYFGPGTRLTVT.